This record covers a single T cell receptor (beta chain). A single base separates this from a much larger clone, so it may be a read error. The data are from a study of molecular identifiers for immune sequencing clone quantification. The V gene lost 5 bases and the J gene lost 9 bases, with 16 bases spanning the gap. The germline V gene encodes CDR1 MDHEN and CDR2 SYDVKM. The CDR3 totals 13 residues. Sorted naive CD8 T cells, about 17,000 to 1,000,000, were sequenced from 10%, 30% or 50% RNA. TCRdb passed the PCR reads through MiXCR, listing each CDR3 protein once. The data show around 460,000 distinct CDR3 sequences, 25% seen once.

Input material: naive CD8+ T cells from blood, with Jurkat cell RNA spiked in. Subset specified: FACS-sorted CD8+CD4-CCR7+CD45RA+ naive T cells. The receptor comes from a human donor in good health. Some libraries in this study had Jurkat cell RNA spiked in. The V gene is TRBV28, the J gene TRBJ2-5; the D gene is possibly TRBD2 (5 bases). DNA of the CDR3: TGTGCCAGCAGTCCCCGGGATATCGGGCCCCAGTACTTC. Translating it yields CASSPRDIGPQYF. The whole variable domain, remainder taken from reference TRBV28 and TRBJ2-5, is DVKVTQSSRYLVKRTGEKVFLECVQDMDHENMFWYRQDPGLGLRLIYFSYDVKMKEKGDIPEGYSVSREKKERFSLILESASTNQTSMYLCASSPRDIGPQYFGPGTRLLVL.